This TCR beta chain was sequenced during a study of blood T cell repertoires in COVID-19. Sequencing was performed with immunoSEQ multiplex PCR; in TCRdb, only in-frame clones are kept and a portion is missing. Of some 200,000 clones in the sample, around 90% were seen once. This receptor was identified in a woman aged 30 to 39 who had recovered from COVID-19. The material sequenced was PBMCs or T cells enriched from blood (not recorded which).

CDR3 sequence (DNA): TGTGCCAGCAGCCCGGACAGGACATCTGGAAACACCATATATTTT. Its translation: CASSPDRTSGNTIYF. The chain has TRBV7-2 and TRBJ1-3; 7 bases are a match to TRBD1. V gave up 5 bases and J gave up 1 base; unmatched junction bases: 5. CDR1 and CDR2 (germline): SGHTA, FQGNSA. There are 15 residues in the CDR3. Combining the CDR3 with reference TRBV7-2 and TRBJ1-3 gives the whole variable domain GAGVSQSPSNKVTEKGKDVELRCDPISGHTALYWYRQSLGQGLEFLIYFQGNSAPDKSGLPSDRFSAERTGGSVSTLTIQRTQQEDSAVYLCASSPDRTSGNTIYFGEGSWLTVV.